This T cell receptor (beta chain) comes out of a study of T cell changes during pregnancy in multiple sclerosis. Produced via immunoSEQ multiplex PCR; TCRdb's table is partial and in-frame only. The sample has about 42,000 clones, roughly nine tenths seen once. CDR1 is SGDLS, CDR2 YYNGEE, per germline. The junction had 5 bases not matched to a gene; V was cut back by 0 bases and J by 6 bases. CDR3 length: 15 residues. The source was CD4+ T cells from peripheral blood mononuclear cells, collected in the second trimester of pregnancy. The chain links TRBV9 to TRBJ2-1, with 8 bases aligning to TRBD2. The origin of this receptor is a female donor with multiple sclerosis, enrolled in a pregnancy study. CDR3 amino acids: CASSVDGRVTNEQFF. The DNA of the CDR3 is TGTGCCAGCAGCGTAGACGGGAGGGTTACCAATGAGCAGTTCTTC. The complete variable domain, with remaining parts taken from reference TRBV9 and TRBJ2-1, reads DSGVTQTPKHLITATGQRVTLRCSPRSGDLSVYWYQQSLDQGLQFLIQYYNGEERAKGNILERFSAQQFPDLHSELNLSSLELGDSALYFCASSVDGRVTNEQFFGPGTRLTVL.